This entry lists 22 T cell receptor beta chains sequenced from one sample in a study of OX40 agonist ivuxolimab in advanced cancers. Only in-frame clones appear in the TCRdb table, and some are missing; sequencing was by immunoSEQ multiplex PCR. In the table there are around 15,000 clones, over 70% of which are singletons. Sequenced here: CD4+ or CD8+ T cells sorted from blood, sampled in a trial of the OX40 agonist ivuxolimab. All receptors come from an adult with an advanced solid tumor such as melanoma, head and neck, liver or kidney cancer.

The CDR3 protein is CASSLFGNNEQFF. CDR3 nucleotides: TGTGCCAGCAGCTTATTCGGTAACAATGAGCAGTTCTTC. The V gene is TRBV7-3, the J gene TRBJ2-1; D is undetermined. Per germline, CDR1 SGHTA and CDR2 FQGTGA. The CDR3 runs 13 residues. The V gene lost 2 bases and the J gene lost 5 bases, with 7 bases spanning the gap.

The chain uses TRBV7-9 and TRBJ1-5; tentative D call: TRBD1 (5 bases). The CDR3 totals 17 residues. Trimming stripped 7 bases from V and 3 bases from J, with 22 bases between. Germline V gene lookup returns CDR1 SEHNR and CDR2 FQNEAQ (reference sequence). DNA for the CDR3: TGTGCCAGCATGGATCACGAAGGGATGGGGGACAATCAGCCCCAGCATTTT. Encoded protein: CASMDHEGMGDNQPQHF.

This clone is medium-sized (0.01 to 0.1%) by share. This sequence joins TRBV4-3 and TRBJ1-2; tentatively, D is TRBD1 (5 bases). With 3 bases removed from V and 3 bases from J, the gap between germline ends came to 11 bases. CDR3 length: 14 residues. Per the germline V gene, CDR1 is LGHNA and CDR2 is YSLEER. The CDR3 sequence is CASSHGREDYGYTF. Here the CDR3 DNA reads TGCGCCAGCAGCCATGGCAGGGAGGACTATGGCTACACCTTC.

This chain uses TRBV27 with TRBJ1-2, with D unclear. Germline V gene sequence: CDR1 MNHEY, CDR2 SMNVEV (reference sequence). The CDR3 totals 13 residues. Trimming left V 2 bases short and J 5 bases short, with 9 bases between. The CDR3 DNA follows: TGTGCCAGCAGTTTAGGTCGGGGTTATGGCTACACCTTC. Its translation is CASSLGRGYGYTF.

This clone was detected only once. This rearrangement joins TRBV10-3 to TRBJ2-1; the D is unclear. The CDR3 totals 13 residues. The germline gives CDR1 ENHRY, CDR2 SYGVKD. The V gene lost 3 bases and the J gene lost 8 bases, with 11 bases spanning the gap. The CDR3, as DNA: TGTGCCATCAGTGACCCTTTACGCGATGAGCAGTTCTTC. It yields the protein CAISDPLRDEQFF.

The chain has TRBV7-9 and TRBJ1-1; a weak D match, TRBD1 (5 bases). The CDR3 is 14 residues long. Trimming took off 7 bases at V and 0 bases at J, with 12 bases between the two ends. The germline CDR1 and CDR2 sequences are SEHNR and FQNEAQ (reference sequence). The CDR3 nucleotides are TGTGCCAGCAACCCTTGGGGGTTGAACACTGAAGCTTTCTTT. Translated: CASNPWGLNTEAFF.

V usage is TRBV6-6 and J usage is TRBJ2-3, with TRBD1 as a possible D gene (5 bases). Germline V lookup: CDR1 MNHNY, CDR2 SVGAGI (reference sequence). Trimming cost V 6 bases and J 4 bases, with 8 bases left between them. The CDR3 is 12 residues long. In nucleotides, the CDR3 is TGTGCCAGCAGCCAACAGGCAGATACGCAGTATTTT. It yields the protein CASSQQADTQYF.

This clone showed up just once. The V gene is TRBV6-1, the J gene TRBJ2-1, with D perhaps matching TRBD1 (5 bases). V was pared by 7 bases and J by 5 bases, with 18 bases between. The germline gives CDR1 MNHNS, CDR2 SASEGT. This CDR3 has 15 residues. The CDR3 DNA follows: TGTGCCAGCACCCTGGTAGACAGAGCCCACAATGAGCAGTTCTTC. This translates into CASTLVDRAHNEQFF.

This chain uses TRBV7-2 with TRBJ1-5; perhaps TRBD1 as D (6 bases). The CDR3 covers 16 residues. Germline V gives CDR1 SGHTA, CDR2 FQGNSA. Deletions cut 5 bases from V and 0 bases from J, with 14 bases between. CDR3 nucleotide sequence: TGTGCCAGCAGCCCATGGACAGATAGTAGCAATCAGCCCCAGCATTTT. This sequence encodes CASSPWTDSSNQPQHF.

This clone was detected once. The chain joins TRBV7-3 to TRBJ1-4; D unresolved. Germline V gene lookup returns CDR1 SGHTA and CDR2 FQGTGA. With 5 bases removed from V and 6 bases from J, the gap between germline ends came to 10 bases. The CDR3 has 13 amino acids. The CDR3 bases are TGTGCCAGCAGCCAAATCAAGGATGAAAAACTGTTTTTT. It is translated as CASSQIKDEKLFF. Together with reference TRBV7-3 and TRBJ1-4, the CDR3 gives the full variable domain: GAGVSQTPSNKVTEKGKYVELRCDPISGHTALYWYRQSLGQGPEFLIYFQGTGAADDSGLPNDRFFAVRPEGSVSTLKIQRTERGDSAVYLCASSQIKDEKLFFGSGTQLSVL.

The genes are TRBV4-1 and TRBJ1-5; D unclear. V gave up 1 base and J gave up 10 bases, with 11 bases separating them. Germline V gene sequence: CDR1 MGHRA, CDR2 YSYEKL. This CDR3 is built from 13 residues. The CDR3 DNA reads as TGCGCCAGCAGCCAAGTCGGGCCCGTCCCCCAGCATTTT. Translated, it gives CASSQVGPVPQHF.

This clone was picked up one time. The chain joins TRBV7-2 to TRBJ1-4; D is perhaps TRBD1 (5 bases). Trimming removed 5 bases at V and 6 bases at J, with 16 bases between. The CDR3 extends over 15 amino acids. Looked up from germline, CDR1 is SGHTA and CDR2 is FQGNSA. CDR3 coding DNA: TGTGCCAGCAGCCCGGTGGGGGAGGAGGATGAAAAACTGTTTTTT. This translates into CASSPVGEEDEKLFF.

In this sample, this clone turned up once. The chain carries TRBV6-1 and TRBJ2-7; D uncertain. Trimming cost V 5 bases and J 0 bases, with 2 bases left between them. Germline-derived CDR1 and CDR2 are MNHNS and SASEGT. This CDR3 is 11 amino acids long. The CDR3: CASSHSYEQYF. CDR3 DNA: TGTGCCAGCAGTCACTCCTACGAGCAGTACTTC.

DNA of the CDR3: TGTGCCAGTAGTGGGTGGGAGCGGGAGACCCAGTACTTC. This translates into CASSGWERETQYF. V usage is TRBV19 and J usage is TRBJ2-5; the D gene is possibly TRBD2 (5 bases). This CDR3 comprises 13 residues. The V gene's germline CDR1 is LNHDA and CDR2 SQIVND (reference sequence). V was clipped by 5 bases and J by 5 bases, with 12 bases between them.

The chain has TRBV21-1 and TRBJ2-3; the table names TRBD1, a call not compared with the DNA. TRBV21-1 is recorded as a pseudogene. This CDR3 comprises 18 residues. In nucleotides, the CDR3 is TGTTCCAGCAGCTTCTCAGGCAGGGGGGCGGTACTGACAGATACGCAGTATTTT. Amino acid sequence: CSSSFSGRGAVLTDTQYF.

This clone was detected a few times. This chain links TRBV5-1 with TRBJ2-7; 9 bases line up with TRBD2. V shed 3 bases, J shed 3 bases, and the junction held 10 bases outside the gene matches. Germline CDR1 and CDR2: SGHRS and YFSETQ. This CDR3 contains 16 residues. CDR3 in DNA: TGCGCCAGCAGCTCCCCAGAGCGGGGGGTCCTCTACGAGCAGTACTTC. It yields the protein CASSSPERGVLYEQYF. Filled out from reference TRBV5-1 and TRBJ2-7, the complete variable domain reads KAGVTQTPRYLIKTRGQQVTLSCSPISGHRSVSWYQQTPGQGLQFLFEYFSETQRNKGNFPGRFSGRQFSNSRSEMNVSTLELGDSALYLCASSSPERGVLYEQYFGPGTRLTVT.

V gene TRBV2 combines with J gene TRBJ2-3; 12 bases map to TRBD2. The CDR3 loop spans 18 amino acids. CDR1 and CDR2 (germline): SNHLY, FYNNEI. J gave up 1 base and V 6 bases, and 11 bases lay outside the gene matches. CDR3 DNA sequence: TGTGCCAGCAGGGTTGGACTAGCGGGGCCCCGGGGCACAGATACGCAGTATTTT. This sequence encodes CASRVGLAGPRGTDTQYF.

Here the CDR3 DNA reads TGTGCCAGCAGCTTAGGAGGGATGGGCCTTTTCTTCAAGGGAGCTTTCTTT. Its translation is CASSLGGMGLFFKGAFF. The chain joins TRBV7-9 to TRBJ1-1, with no clear D. Germline lookup yields CDR1 SEHNR and CDR2 FQNEAQ (reference sequence). Trimming pared 1 base from V and 10 bases from J, leaving 25 bases between. This CDR3 comprises 17 residues.

The rearrangement joins TRBV7-9 to TRBJ2-7, with 7 bases that match TRBD1. CDR3 length: 12 residues. V lost 11 bases, J lost 3 bases, and 7 bases stayed unmatched. Germline V gives CDR1 SEHNR, CDR2 FQNEAQ (reference sequence). CDR3 loop: CAGGQEYYEQYF. In nucleotides, the CDR3 is TGTGCCGGAGGACAGGAGTACTACGAGCAGTACTTC.

This clone was seen once. The chain joins TRBV7-3 to TRBJ2-5; D remains ambiguous. The V gene lost 2 bases and the J gene lost 0 bases, with 4 bases spanning the gap. Per germline, CDR1 SGHTA and CDR2 FQGTGA. This CDR3 comprises 13 residues. CDR3 sequence: CASSLLNQETQYF. The CDR3 nucleotides read TGTGCCAGCAGCTTACTAAACCAAGAGACCCAGTACTTC.

The chain joins TRBV27 to TRBJ2-7, with 9 bases that match TRBD1. The CDR3 is 16 amino acids. V shed 6 bases, J shed 2 bases, and the junction held 11 bases outside the gene matches. Looked up from germline, CDR1 is MNHEY and CDR2 is SMNVEV (reference sequence). In DNA, the CDR3 is TGTGCCAGCAGCCCCGCTCGCGGACAGGGGCCCTACGAGCAGTACTTC. Protein: CASSPARGQGPYEQYF.

This clone ranks as medium-sized. This chain joins TRBV5-4 and TRBJ1-1; D call uncertain. CDR3 size: 14 residues. The germline V and J ends were trimmed by 2 bases and 0 bases, with 8 bases remaining between them. Germline-derived CDR1 and CDR2 are SGHNT and YYREEE (reference sequence). CDR3 DNA sequence: TGTGCCAGCAGCTTTGGCCACATGAACACTGAAGCTTTCTTT. Translation gives CASSFGHMNTEAFF.